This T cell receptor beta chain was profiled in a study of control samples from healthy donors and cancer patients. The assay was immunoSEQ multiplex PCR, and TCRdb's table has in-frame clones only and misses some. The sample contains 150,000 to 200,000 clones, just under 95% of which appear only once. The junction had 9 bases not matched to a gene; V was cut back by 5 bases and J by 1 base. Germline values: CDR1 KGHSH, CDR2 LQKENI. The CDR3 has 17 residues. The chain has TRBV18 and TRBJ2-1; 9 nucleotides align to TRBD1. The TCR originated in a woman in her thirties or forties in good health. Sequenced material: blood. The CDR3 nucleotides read TGTGCCAGCTCAGCTCCACAGGGGGCGACTTCCTACAATGAGCAGTTCTTC. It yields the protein CASSAPQGATSYNEQFF. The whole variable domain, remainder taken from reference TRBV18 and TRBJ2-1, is NAGVMQNPRHLVRRRGQEARLRCSPMKGHSHVYWYRQLPEEGLKFMVYLQKENIIDESGMPKERFSAEFPKEGPSILRIQQVVRGDSAAYFCASSAPQGATSYNEQFFGPGTRLTVL.